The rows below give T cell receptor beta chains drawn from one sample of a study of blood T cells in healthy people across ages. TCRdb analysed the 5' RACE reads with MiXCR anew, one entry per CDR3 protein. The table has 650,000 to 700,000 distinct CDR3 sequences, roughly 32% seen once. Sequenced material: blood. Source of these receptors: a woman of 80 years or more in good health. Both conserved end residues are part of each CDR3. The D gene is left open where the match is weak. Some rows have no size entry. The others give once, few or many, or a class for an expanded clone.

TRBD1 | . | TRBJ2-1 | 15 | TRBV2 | CASSEGDRVINEQFF | TGTGCCAGCAGTGAAGGGGACAGGGTCATCAATGAGCAGTTCTTC
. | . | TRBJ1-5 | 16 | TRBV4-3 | CASSQDGRVPGQPQHF | TGCGCCAGCAGCCAAGATGGGAGAGTCCCAGGGCAGCCCCAGCATTTT
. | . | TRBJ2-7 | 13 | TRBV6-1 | CASGYQDSMEQYF | TGTGCCAGCGGATACCAGGACAGCATGGAGCAGTACTTC
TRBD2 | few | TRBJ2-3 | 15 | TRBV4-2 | CASSPELAGPDTQYF | TGTGCCAGCAGCCCGGAACTAGCGGGGCCAGATACGCAGTATTTT
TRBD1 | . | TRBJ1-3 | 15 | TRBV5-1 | CASSLTTGRENTIYF | TGCGCCAGCAGCTTGACGACAGGGCGCGAAAACACCATATATTTT
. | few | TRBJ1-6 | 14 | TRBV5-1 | CASSWAGDNSPLHF | TGCGCCAGCAGCTGGGCCGGGGATAATTCACCCCTCCACTTT
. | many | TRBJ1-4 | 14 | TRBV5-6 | CASRYYSANEKLFF | TGTGCCAGCAGATACTACAGTGCTAATGAAAAACTGTTTTTT
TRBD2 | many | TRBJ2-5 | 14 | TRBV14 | CASSQALAVGEQYF | TGTGCCAGCAGCCAAGCGCTAGCGGTCGGGGAGCAGTACTTC
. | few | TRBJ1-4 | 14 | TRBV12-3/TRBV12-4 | CASTPDSSNEKLFF | TGTGCCAGCACCCCGGACAGTTCTAATGAAAAACTGTTTTTT
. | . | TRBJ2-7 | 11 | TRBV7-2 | CASSFYGEQYF | TGTGCCAGCAGCTTCTACGGCGAGCAGTACTTC
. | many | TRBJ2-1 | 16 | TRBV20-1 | CSARDPARGVYNEQFF | TGCAGTGCTAGAGATCCGGCACGGGGAGTTTACAATGAGCAGTTCTTC
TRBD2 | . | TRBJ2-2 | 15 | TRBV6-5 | CASSYKAGVTGERFF | TGTGCCAGCAGTTACAAGGCGGGGGTCACCGGGGAGCGGTTTTTT
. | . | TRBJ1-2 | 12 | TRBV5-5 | CASSGATCGYTF | TGTGCCAGCAGCGGGGCAACCTGTGGCTACACCTTC
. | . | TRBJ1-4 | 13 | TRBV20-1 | CSASWDWNEKLFF | TGCAGTGCTTCCTGGGACTGGAATGAAAAACTGTTTTTT
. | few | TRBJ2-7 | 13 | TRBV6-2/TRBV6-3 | CASSFSRPPEQYF | TGTGCCAGCAGTTTCTCCCGGCCCCCCGAGCAGTACTTC
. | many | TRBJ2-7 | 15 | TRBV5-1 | CASSPGRGGGYEQYF | TGCGCCAGCAGCCCTGGAAGGGGGGGTGGCTACGAGCAGTACTTC
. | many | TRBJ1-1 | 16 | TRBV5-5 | CASSLGGPSGNTEAFF | TGTGCCAGCAGCTTGGGGGGACCTTCCGGGAACACTGAAGCTTTCTTT
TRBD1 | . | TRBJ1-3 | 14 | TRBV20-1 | CSARGTGSGNTIYF | TGCAGTGCTAGAGGGACAGGCTCTGGAAACACCATATATTTT
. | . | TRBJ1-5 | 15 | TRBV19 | CASSSFGEFNQPQHF | TGTGCCAGTAGTAGCTTCGGGGAATTCAATCAGCCCCAGCATTTT
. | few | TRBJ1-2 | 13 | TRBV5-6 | CASSFSRRGGYTF | TGTGCCAGCAGCTTTTCTCGGCGTGGGGGCTACACCTTC
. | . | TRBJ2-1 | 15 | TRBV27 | CASSLSVPGKYEQFF | TGTGCCAGCAGTTTATCTGTACCGGGGAAATATGAGCAGTTCTTC
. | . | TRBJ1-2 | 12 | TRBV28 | CATERDPYGCTF | .
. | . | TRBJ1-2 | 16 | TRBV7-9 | CASSLARTERLEGYTF | TGTGCCAGCAGCTTAGCGAGGACAGAAAGGTTGGAGGGCTACACTTTC
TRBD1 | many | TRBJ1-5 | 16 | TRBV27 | CASSDSGGAGGQPQHF | TGTGCCAGCAGTGATTCAGGGGGCGCTGGTGGTCAGCCCCAGCATTTT
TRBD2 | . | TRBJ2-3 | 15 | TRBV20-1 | CSAPTGGGRAGTQYF | TGCAGTGCCCCGACCGGCGGGGGGAGGGCAGGTACGCAGTATTTT
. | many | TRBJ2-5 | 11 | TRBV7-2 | CASSPVETQYF | TGTGCCAGCAGCCCTGTTGAGACCCAGTACTTC
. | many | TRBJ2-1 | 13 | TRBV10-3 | CAINGASYNEQFF | TGTGCCATCAACGGGGCCTCCTACAATGAGCAGTTCTTC
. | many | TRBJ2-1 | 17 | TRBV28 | CASSLPPRGAKYNEQFF | TGTGCCAGCAGTCTCCCACCCCGTGGTGCGAAATACAATGAGCAGTTCTTC
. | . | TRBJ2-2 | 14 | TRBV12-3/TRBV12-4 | CASSLGGLVGELFF | TGTGCCAGCAGTTTAGGCGGTCTAGTCGGGGAGCTGTTTTTT
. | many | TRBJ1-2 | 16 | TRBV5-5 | CASSRSADQLNYGYTF | TGTGCCAGCAGCCGATCTGCGGACCAGCTTAACTATGGCTACACCTTC
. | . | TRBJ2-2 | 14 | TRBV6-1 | CASSPKTDTGELFF | TGTGCCAGCAGTCCGAAGACGGACACCGGGGAGCTGTTTTTT
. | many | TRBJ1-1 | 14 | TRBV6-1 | CASSASAMNTEAFF | TGTGCCAGCAGTGCGTCAGCAATGAACACTGAAGCTTTCTTT
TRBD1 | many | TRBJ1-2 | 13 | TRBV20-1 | CSASGTGNYGYTF | TGCAGTGCCTCCGGGACAGGGAACTATGGCTACACCTTC
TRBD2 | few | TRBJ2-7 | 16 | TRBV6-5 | CASSYSTSGRSYEQYF | TGTGCCAGCAGTTACTCGACTAGCGGGAGAAGCTACGAGCAGTACTTC
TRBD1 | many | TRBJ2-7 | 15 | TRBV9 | CASSVAGTGGDEQYF | TGTGCCAGCAGCGTAGCGGGGACAGGAGGCGACGAGCAGTACTTC
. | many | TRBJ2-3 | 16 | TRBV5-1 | CASSLEGLTPTDTQYF | TGCGCCAGCAGCTTGGAGGGCCTGACTCCCACAGATACGCAGTATTTT
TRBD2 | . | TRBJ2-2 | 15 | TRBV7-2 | CASSLPRGGTGELFF | TGTGCCAGCAGCTTACCTCGGGGGGGCACCGGGGAGCTGTTTTTT
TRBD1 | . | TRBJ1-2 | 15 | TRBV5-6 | CASSLLDRGLFGCTF | TGTGCCAGCAGCTTGTTGGACAGGGGGCTCTTTGGCTGCACCTTC
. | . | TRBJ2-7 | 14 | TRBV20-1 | CSASPGTGPYEQYF | TGCAGTGCTAGCCCCGGGACGGGACCCTACGAGCAGTACTTC